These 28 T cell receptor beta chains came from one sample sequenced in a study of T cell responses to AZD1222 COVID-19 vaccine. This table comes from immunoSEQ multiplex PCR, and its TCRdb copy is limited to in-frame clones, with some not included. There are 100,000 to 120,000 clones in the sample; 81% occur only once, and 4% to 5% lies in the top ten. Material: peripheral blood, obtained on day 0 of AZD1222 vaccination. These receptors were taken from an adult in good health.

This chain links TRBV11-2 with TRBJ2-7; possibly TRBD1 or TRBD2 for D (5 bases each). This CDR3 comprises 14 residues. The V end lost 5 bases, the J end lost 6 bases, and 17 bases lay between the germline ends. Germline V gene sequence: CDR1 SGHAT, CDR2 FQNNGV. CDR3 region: CASSRRDPVFEQYF. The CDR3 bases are TGTGCCAGCAGCCGCCGGGACCCCGTCTTCGAGCAGTACTTC.

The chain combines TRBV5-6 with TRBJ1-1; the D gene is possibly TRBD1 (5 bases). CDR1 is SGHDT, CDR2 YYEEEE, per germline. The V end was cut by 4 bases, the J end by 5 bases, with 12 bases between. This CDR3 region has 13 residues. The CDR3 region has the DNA TGTGCCAGCAGCGAGGGGTGGGGGACTGAAGCTTTCTTT. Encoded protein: CASSEGWGTEAFF.

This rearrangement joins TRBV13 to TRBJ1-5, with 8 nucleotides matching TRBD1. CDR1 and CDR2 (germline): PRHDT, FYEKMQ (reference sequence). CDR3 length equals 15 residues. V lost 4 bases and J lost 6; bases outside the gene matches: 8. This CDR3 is CASSSRQGSGQPQHF. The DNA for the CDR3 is TGTGCCAGCAGCTCGAGACAGGGGAGCGGTCAGCCCCAGCATTTT. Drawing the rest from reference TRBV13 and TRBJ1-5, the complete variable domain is AAGVIQSPRHLIKEKRETATLKCYPIPRHDTVYWYQQGPGQDPQFLISFYEKMQSDKGSIPDRFSAQQFSDYHSELNMSSLELGDSALYFCASSSRQGSGQPQHFGDGTRLSIL.

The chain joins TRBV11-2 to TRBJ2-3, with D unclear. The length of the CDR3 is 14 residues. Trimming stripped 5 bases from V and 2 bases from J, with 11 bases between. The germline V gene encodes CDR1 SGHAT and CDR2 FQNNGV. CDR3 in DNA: TGTGCCAGCAGCCCTACGGACCTCACAGATACGCAGTATTTT. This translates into CASSPTDLTDTQYF.

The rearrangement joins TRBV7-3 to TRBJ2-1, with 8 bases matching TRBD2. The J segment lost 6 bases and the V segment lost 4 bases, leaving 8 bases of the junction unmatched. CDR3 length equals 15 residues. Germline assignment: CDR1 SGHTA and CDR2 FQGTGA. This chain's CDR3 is CASSSWGGGTNEQFF. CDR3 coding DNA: TGTGCCAGCAGCTCTTGGGGCGGGGGGACCAATGAGCAGTTCTTC.

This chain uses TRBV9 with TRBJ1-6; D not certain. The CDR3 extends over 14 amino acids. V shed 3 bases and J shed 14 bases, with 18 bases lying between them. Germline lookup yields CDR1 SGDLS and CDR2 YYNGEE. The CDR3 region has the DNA TGTGCCAGCAGCGCCTTCCTTGGGGTATCAGCCCTCCACTTT. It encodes CASSAFLGVSALHF.

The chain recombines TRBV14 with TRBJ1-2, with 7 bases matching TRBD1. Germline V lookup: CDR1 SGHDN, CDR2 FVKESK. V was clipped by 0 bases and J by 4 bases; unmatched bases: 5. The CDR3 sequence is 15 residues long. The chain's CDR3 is CASSQDPGQSYGYTF. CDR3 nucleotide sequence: TGTGCCAGCAGCCAAGACCCGGGACAGTCCTATGGCTACACCTTC.

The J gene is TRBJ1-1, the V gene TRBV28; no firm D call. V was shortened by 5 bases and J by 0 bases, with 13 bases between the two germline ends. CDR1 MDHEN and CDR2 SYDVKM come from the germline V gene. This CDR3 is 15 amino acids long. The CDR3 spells CASSPGTFMNTEAFF. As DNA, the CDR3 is TGTGCCAGCAGTCCTGGAACTTTCATGAACACTGAAGCTTTCTTT.

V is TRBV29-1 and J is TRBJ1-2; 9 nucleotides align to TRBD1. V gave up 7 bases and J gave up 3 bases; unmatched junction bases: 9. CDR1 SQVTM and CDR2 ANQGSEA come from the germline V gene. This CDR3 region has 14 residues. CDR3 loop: CSAQTTGGYYGYTF. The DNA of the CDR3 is TGCAGCGCCCAAACGACAGGGGGATACTATGGCTACACCTTC. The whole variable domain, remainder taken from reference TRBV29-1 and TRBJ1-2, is SAVISQKPSRDICQRGTSLTIQCQVDSQVTMMFWYRQQPGQSLTLIATANQGSEATYESGFVIDKFPISRPNLTFSTLTVSNMSPEDSSIYLCSAQTTGGYYGYTFGSGTRLTVV.

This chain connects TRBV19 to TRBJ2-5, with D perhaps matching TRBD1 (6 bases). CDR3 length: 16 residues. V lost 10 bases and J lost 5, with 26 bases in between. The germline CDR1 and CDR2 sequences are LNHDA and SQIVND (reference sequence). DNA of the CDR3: TGTGCCATTAAAATCACCGGGACACTACGGTCCGAGACCCAGTACTTC. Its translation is CAIKITGTLRSETQYF.

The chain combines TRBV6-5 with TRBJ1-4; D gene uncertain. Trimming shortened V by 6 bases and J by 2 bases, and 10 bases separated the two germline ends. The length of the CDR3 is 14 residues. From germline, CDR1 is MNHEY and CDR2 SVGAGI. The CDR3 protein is CASSTKRTNEKLFF. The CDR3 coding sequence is TGTGCCAGCAGCACCAAGAGGACTAATGAAAAACTGTTTTTT.

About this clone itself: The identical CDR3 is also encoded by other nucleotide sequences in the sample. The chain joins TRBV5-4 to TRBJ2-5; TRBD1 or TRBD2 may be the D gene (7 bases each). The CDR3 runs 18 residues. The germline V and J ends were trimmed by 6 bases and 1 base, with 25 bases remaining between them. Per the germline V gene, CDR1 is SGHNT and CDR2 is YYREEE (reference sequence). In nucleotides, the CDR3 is TGTGCCAGCAAACAACGGGGAGGGGGCGGATTTGGCCAAGAGACCCAGTACTTC. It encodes CASKQRGGGGFGQETQYF.

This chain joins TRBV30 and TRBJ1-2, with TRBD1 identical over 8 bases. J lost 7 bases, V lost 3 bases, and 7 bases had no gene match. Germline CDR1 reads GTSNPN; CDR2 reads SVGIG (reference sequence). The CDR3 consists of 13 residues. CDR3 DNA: TGTGCCTGGAGATATACAGGGGGGGGTGGCTACACCTTC. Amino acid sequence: CAWRYTGGGGYTF.

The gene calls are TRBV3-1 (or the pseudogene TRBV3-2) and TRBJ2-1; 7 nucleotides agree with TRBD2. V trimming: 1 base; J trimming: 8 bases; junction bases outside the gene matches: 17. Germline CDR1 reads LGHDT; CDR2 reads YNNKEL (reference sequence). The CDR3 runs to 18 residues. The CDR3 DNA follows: TGTGCCAGCAGCCAAGTGCCCCCGGCAGCGGGAAATAACGATGAGCAGTTCTTC. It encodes CASSQVPPAAGNNDEQFF.

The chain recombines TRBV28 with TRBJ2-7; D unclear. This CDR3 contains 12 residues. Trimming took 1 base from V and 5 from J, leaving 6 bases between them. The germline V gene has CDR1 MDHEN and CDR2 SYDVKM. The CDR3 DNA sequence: TGTGCCAGCAGTTTATCATACGACGAGCAGTACTTC. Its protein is CASSLSYDEQYF. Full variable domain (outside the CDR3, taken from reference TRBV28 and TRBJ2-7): DVKVTQSSRYLVKRTGEKVFLECVQDMDHENMFWYRQDPGLGLRLIYFSYDVKMKEKGDIPEGYSVSREKKERFSLILESASTNQTSMYLCASSLSYDEQYFGPGTRLTVT.

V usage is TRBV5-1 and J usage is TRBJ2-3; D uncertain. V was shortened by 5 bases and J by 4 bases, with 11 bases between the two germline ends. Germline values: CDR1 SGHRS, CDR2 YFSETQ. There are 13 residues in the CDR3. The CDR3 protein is CASSLNRADTQYF. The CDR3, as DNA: TGCGCCAGCAGTCTTAACCGGGCAGATACGCAGTATTTT.

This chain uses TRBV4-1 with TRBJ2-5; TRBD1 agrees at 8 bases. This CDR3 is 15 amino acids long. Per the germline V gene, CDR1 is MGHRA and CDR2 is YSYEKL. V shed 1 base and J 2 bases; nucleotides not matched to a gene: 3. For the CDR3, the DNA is TGCGCCAGCAGCCAAGTAGGACAGGGACAAGAGACCCAGTACTTC. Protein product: CASSQVGQGQETQYF.

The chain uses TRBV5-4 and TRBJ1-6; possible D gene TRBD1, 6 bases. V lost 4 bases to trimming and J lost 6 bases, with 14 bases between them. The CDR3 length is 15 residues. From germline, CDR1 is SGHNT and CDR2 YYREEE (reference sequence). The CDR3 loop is CASSRESRGNSPLHF. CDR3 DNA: TGTGCCAGCAGCCGGGAAAGCAGGGGTAATTCACCCCTCCACTTT.

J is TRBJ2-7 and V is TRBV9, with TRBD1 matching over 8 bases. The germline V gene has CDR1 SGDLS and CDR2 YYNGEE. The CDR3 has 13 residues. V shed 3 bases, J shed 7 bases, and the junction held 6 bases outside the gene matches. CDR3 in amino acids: CASSAQGQGEQYF. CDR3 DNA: TGTGCCAGCAGCGCCCAAGGACAGGGAGAGCAGTACTTC.

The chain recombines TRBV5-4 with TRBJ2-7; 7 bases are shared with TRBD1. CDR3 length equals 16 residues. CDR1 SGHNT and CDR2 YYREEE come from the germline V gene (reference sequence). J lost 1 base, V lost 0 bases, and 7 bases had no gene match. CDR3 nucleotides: TGTGCCAGCAGCTTGGGAGGGGCAGGGGGTTCCTACGAGCAGTACTTC. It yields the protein CASSLGGAGGSYEQYF.

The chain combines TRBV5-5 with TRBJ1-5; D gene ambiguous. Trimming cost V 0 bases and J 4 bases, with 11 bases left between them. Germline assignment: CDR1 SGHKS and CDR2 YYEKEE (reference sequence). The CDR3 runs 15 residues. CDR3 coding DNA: TGTGCCAGCAGCTTGGTTCCAGCTCCTAATCAGCCCCAGCATTTT. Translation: CASSLVPAPNQPQHF.

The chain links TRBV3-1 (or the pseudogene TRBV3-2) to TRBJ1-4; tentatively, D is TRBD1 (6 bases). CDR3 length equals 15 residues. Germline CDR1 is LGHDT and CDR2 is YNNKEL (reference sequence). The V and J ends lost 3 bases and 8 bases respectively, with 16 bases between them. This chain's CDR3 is CASSQTGARGEKLFF. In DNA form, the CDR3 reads TGTGCCAGCAGCCAGACGGGGGCCAGAGGGGAAAAACTGTTTTTT.

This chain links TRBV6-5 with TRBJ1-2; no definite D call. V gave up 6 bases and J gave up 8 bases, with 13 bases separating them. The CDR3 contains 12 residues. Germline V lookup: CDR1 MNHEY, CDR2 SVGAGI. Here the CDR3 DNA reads TGTGCCAGCAGAACAGCTGTCCGAGGCTACACCTTC. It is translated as CASRTAVRGYTF.

The CDR3 DNA follows: TGTGCCAGCAGCTTATATGGGTATAGATCACCCCTCCACTTT. Translation gives CASSLYGYRSPLHF. The gene calls are TRBV11-2 and TRBJ1-6; D is undetermined. Germline CDR1 SGHAT, CDR2 FQNNGV. The V gene lost 2 bases and the J gene lost 10 bases, with 12 bases spanning the gap. The CDR3 sequence is 14 residues long.

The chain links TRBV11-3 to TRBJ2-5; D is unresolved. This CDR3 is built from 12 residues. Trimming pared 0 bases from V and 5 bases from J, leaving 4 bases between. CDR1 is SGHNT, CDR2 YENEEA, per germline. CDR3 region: CASSLDRETQYF. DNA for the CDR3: TGTGCCAGCAGCTTAGATCGGGAGACCCAGTACTTC.

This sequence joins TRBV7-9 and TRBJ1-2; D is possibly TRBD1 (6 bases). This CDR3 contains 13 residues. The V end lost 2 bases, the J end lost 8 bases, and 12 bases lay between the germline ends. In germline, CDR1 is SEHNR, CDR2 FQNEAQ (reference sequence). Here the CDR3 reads CASSLMAGEGYTF. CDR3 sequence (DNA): TGTGCCAGCAGCTTAATGGCAGGGGAAGGCTACACCTTC.

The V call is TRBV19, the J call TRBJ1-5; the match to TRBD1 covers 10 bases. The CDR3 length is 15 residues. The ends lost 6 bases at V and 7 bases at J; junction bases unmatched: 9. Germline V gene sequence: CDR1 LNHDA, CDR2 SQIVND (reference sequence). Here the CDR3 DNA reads TGTGCCAGTAGCCTTGGAGGGACAGGGGCCCAGCCCCAGCATTTT. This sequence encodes CASSLGGTGAQPQHF.

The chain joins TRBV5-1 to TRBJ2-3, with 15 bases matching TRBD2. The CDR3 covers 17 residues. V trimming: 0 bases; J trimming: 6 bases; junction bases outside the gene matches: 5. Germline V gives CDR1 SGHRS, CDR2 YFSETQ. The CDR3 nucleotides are TGCGCCAGCAGCTTGGCCGGGACTAGCGGGGGGACCGATACGCAGTATTTT. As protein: CASSLAGTSGGTDTQYF.